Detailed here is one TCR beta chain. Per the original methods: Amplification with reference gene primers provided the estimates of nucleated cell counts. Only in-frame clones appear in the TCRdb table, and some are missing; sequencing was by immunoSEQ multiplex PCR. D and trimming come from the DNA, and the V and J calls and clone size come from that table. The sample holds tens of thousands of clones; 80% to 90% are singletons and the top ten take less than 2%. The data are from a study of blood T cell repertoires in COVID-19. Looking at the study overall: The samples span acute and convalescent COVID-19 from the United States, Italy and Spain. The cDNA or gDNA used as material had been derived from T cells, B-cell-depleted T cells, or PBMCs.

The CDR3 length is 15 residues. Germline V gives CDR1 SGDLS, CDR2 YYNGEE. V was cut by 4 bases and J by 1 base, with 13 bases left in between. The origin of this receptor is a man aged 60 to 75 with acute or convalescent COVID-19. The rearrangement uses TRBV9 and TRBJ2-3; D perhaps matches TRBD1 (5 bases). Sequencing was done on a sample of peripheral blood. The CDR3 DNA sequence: TGTGCCAGCAGCCGAAGGGGTCTCGGCACAGATACGCAGTATTTT. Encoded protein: CASSRRGLGTDTQYF.